Detailed here is one T cell receptor (beta chain). Its antigen is not identified. The data were taken from a study of T cells in Graves' hyperthyroidism and ophthalmopathy. Regions amplified from RNA transcripts were the TCR beta CDR3 regions. First-round RT-PCR with HTBI primers amplified the TCR CDR3 region. TCRdb passed the multiplex PCR reads through MiXCR, listing each CDR3 protein once. The sample shows about 720,000 distinct CDR3 sequences, 18% of them seen only once. Study-level points and caveats: Ophthalmopathy could be told apart from stable hyperthyroidism with a 13 V-J model. Median prediction lead before ophthalmopathy onset was 5 to 7 months with the model. Blood also contained most expanded thyroid clonotypes above 0.001.

V was cut by 1 base and J by 7 bases, with 5 bases left in between. The CDR3 is made up of 12 amino acids. Looked up from germline, CDR1 is LNHDA and CDR2 is SQIVND (reference sequence). Isolation of PBMCs was performed on around 9.4 ml fresh peripheral blood. Sequencing input: blood. The clonotype comes from a woman between 45 and 60 years old with Graves' hyperthyroidism that later progressed to Graves' ophthalmopathy. The gene calls are TRBV19 and TRBJ2-1; D ambiguous. CDR3 in amino acids: CASSIGVNEQFF. As DNA, the CDR3 is TGTGCCAGTAGTATAGGGGTTAATGAGCAGTTCTTC.